This is a list of T cell receptor beta chains from one sample in a study of shared clonotypes between healthy human individuals. Libraries were prepared by immunoSEQ multiplex PCR; TCRdb keeps only in-frame clonotypes and omits some of them. The table has some 2,000,000 clones, roughly 95% seen once. Sequenced material: naive CD8+ T cells sorted from blood. Receptor source: a man in his late teens or twenties in good health. Both conserved end residues are part of each CDR3. A D gene is named only where the DNA matches it firmly. Size is omitted from some rows. Given values are once, few, many or a class for expanded clones.

d_gene,abundance,j_gene,v_gene,CDR3nt,CDR3aa
TRBD1,NA,TRBJ1-2,TRBV4-1,TGCGCCAGCAGCCCCTCCGAACGGGGGACAGCTAACTATGGCTACACCTTC,CASSPSERGTANYGYTF
NA,NA,TRBJ1-2,TRBV6-5,TGTGCCAGCAGTTACATCTCAGGGGATGGCTACACCTTC,CASSYISGDGYTF
NA,NA,TRBJ2-3,TRBV5-1,TGCGCCAGCAGCTTGGAATTTACTGGCATAGGCACAGATACGCAGTATTTT,CASSLEFTGIGTDTQYF
TRBD1,NA,TRBJ1-2,TRBV19,TGTGCCAGTACTTTCCGGGACAGCCGATACTATGGCTACACCTTC,CASTFRDSRYYGYTF
NA,NA,TRBJ2-5,TRBV29-1,TGCAGCGTTGATGGGATTGACAGGACCCCCCAAGAGACCCAGTACTTC,CSVDGIDRTPQETQYF
TRBD2,NA,TRBJ2-3,TRBV7-9,TGTGCCAGCAGCCCGGGACTAGCGGGCCTGGGGATCACGCAGTATTTT,CASSPGLAGLGITQYF
NA,NA,TRBJ1-3,TRBV7-6,TGTGCCAGCAGCTTAGAATTCGGGGAGATTGCTGGAAACACCATATATTTT,CASSLEFGEIAGNTIYF
TRBD2,NA,TRBJ2-1,TRBV4-1,TGCGCCAGCAGCCTCGTGTCGACTAGCGGGAGGGATGAGCAGTTCTTC,CASSLVSTSGRDEQFF
TRBD1,NA,TRBJ1-4,TRBV7-2,TGTGCCAGCAGCTTAGAGACAGGGGGCCTTAATGAAAAACTGTTTTTT,CASSLETGGLNEKLFF
NA,NA,TRBJ2-7,TRBV7-9,TGTGCCAGCAGCTTAGGGGACAAGATTTACGAGCAGTACTTC,CASSLGDKIYEQYF
NA,NA,TRBJ1-2,TRBV27,TGTGCCAGCACTCAAGGCTACACCTTC,CASTQGYTF
NA,NA,TRBJ1-2,TRBV1,TGCACCAGCAGCCCATCATCCTTTAACTATGGCTACACCTTC,CTSSPSSFNYGYTF
TRBD1,once,TRBJ1-6,TRBV5-4,TGTGCCAGCAGCTCGGGTGGGACAGGACCCTATAATTCACCCCTCCACTTT,CASSSGGTGPYNSPLHF
NA,NA,TRBJ1-1,TRBV27,TGTGCCAGCAGTTTATCGGCGGACACTGAAGCTTTCTTT,CASSLSADTEAFF
TRBD2,NA,TRBJ2-5,TRBV28,TGTGCCAGCAGTTTCAGAGCGGGGTCTTCGTATGGAGAGACCCAGTACTTC,CASSFRAGSSYGETQYF
NA,NA,TRBJ1-2,TRBV5-6,TGTGCCAGCAGCTTTCCACGACTAAGTTCAGGTGGCTACACCTTC,CASSFPRLSSGGYTF
NA,NA,TRBJ2-7,TRBV4-3,TGCGCCAGCAGCCAAGACGGTGGAAGTACCGGCGAGCAGTACTTC,CASSQDGGSTGEQYF
TRBD1,NA,TRBJ2-7,TRBV11-1,TGTGCCAGCAGCTTAGATGCAGGGGGCATTCTCGAGCAGTACTTC,CASSLDAGGILEQYF
TRBD2,NA,TRBJ2-5,TRBV4-3,TGCGCCAGCAGCCAAGAATGGAGCGGGAGTGCCGAGCCCCAGTACTTC,CASSQEWSGSAEPQYF
NA,NA,TRBJ1-2,TRBV20-1,TGCAGTGCTAGCGACGGGTATGGCTACACCTTC,CSASDGYGYTF
TRBD1,NA,TRBJ2-2,TRBV9,TGTGCCAGCAGCTTGACAGGGGGAAGCGGGGAGCTGTTTTTT,CASSLTGGSGELFF
NA,NA,TRBJ2-7,TRBV18,TGTGCCAGCTCCAACACCATCGAATACGAGCAGTACTTC,CASSNTIEYEQYF
NA,NA,TRBJ1-2,TRBV2,TGTGCCAGCAGTGAAAGTGGAGGGGATGGCTACACCTTC,CASSESGGDGYTF
NA,NA,TRBJ2-7,TRBV2,TGTGCCAGCAGCCCCTTAGGGACGGGGCTCTACGAGCAGTACTTC,CASSPLGTGLYEQYF
NA,NA,TRBJ1-1,TRBV27,TGTGCCAGCAGTGACGGAAGGAACACTGAAGCTTTCTTT,CASSDGRNTEAFF
NA,NA,TRBJ2-7,TRBV18,TGTGCCAGCTCACCAGTCACAGACTTCTACGAGCAGTACTTC,CASSPVTDFYEQYF
NA,NA,TRBJ2-5,TRBV28,TGTGCCAGCAGTCCCCAGTTCCAAGAGACCCAGTACTTC,CASSPQFQETQYF
NA,NA,TRBJ2-5,TRBV11-2,TGTGCCAGCAGCTTTCGGGTCCTTCCACTTGTAGACCAAGAGACCCAGTACTTC,CASSFRVLPLVDQETQYF
NA,NA,TRBJ2-5,TRBV4-3,TGCGCCAGCAGCCAAGCCCGATGGGTGGAGACCCAGTACTTC,CASSQARWVETQYF
TRBD1,NA,TRBJ2-7,TRBV9,TGTGCCAGCAGCGCCGGGGCCGGGACAGGGTCCTACGAGCAGTACTTC,CASSAGAGTGSYEQYF
TRBD1,NA,TRBJ2-3,TRBV7-9,TGTGCCAGCAGCTCTTCACAGGGGTGGACAGATACGCAGTATTTT,CASSSSQGWTDTQYF
NA,NA,TRBJ2-2,TRBV15,TGTGCCACCAGCGGTCATCTTAACACCGGGGAGCTGTTTTTT,CATSGHLNTGELFF
NA,NA,TRBJ2-7,TRBV2,TGTGCCAGCAGCGTAGCCGCTATCTCCTACGAGCAGTACTTC,CASSVAAISYEQYF
NA,NA,TRBJ2-7,TRBV4-1,TGCGCCAGCAGCCAAGCCTCGGGCTACGAGCAGTACTTC,CASSQASGYEQYF
NA,NA,TRBJ1-1,TRBV27,TGTGCCAGCAGTTTCGGAATGAACACTGAAGCTTTCTTT,CASSFGMNTEAFF
NA,NA,TRBJ1-2,TRBV20-1,TGCAGTGCTAGCAAGGGCTACACCTTC,CSASKGYTF
NA,once,TRBJ2-3,TRBV10-3,TGTGCCATCAGTGAGTCGTTGGGGGGCACAGATACGCAGTATTTT,CAISESLGGTDTQYF
NA,NA,TRBJ2-7,TRBV7-3,TGTGCCAGCAGCTTAGGTGTGGGGGACTACGAGCAGTACTTC,CASSLGVGDYEQYF
NA,NA,TRBJ1-1,TRBV18,TGTGCCAGCTCACCACCGGACAGTTTAGTCACTGAAGCTTTCTTT,CASSPPDSLVTEAFF
NA,NA,TRBJ1-6,TRBV19,TGTGCCAGTAGTACGACACCGCTGGAGCCTAATTCACCCCTCCACTTT,CASSTTPLEPNSPLHF
TRBD1,NA,TRBJ2-7,TRBV9,TGTGCCAGCAGCGCCGAGCCAGGGGGCTACGAGCAGTACTTC,CASSAEPGGYEQYF
NA,NA,TRBJ2-1,TRBV6-5,TGTGCCAGCAGTTACTCGGGTGTTGGTGAGCAGTTCTTC,CASSYSGVGEQFF
NA,NA,TRBJ1-1,TRBV19,TGTGCCAGTAGTAGCGGGACGACGAGAGCTGAAGCTTTCTTT,CASSSGTTRAEAFF
NA,NA,TRBJ2-7,TRBV5-4,TGTGCCAGCAGCTTGGCGGTAGGAGTATACGAGCAGTACTTC,CASSLAVGVYEQYF
NA,NA,TRBJ2-1,TRBV11-2,TGTGCCAGCAGCTTAGTAGTGGGATACAATGAGCAGTTCTTC,CASSLVVGYNEQFF
TRBD1,once,TRBJ1-1,TRBV4-1,TGCGCCAGCAGTTACAGGGGTAGCACTGAAGCTTTCTTT,CASSYRGSTEAFF
NA,NA,TRBJ2-1,TRBV10-2,TGCGCCAGCAGTGGATTTTCCCCCGTGCATGAGCAGTTCTTC,CASSGFSPVHEQFF
NA,NA,TRBJ2-7,TRBV5-4,TGTGCCAGCAGCTACGGGTCCGCCTACGAGCAGTACTTC,CASSYGSAYEQYF
NA,NA,TRBJ2-3,TRBV7-2,TGTGCCAGCAGCTTAGGTGATTACGGGGATACGCAGTATTTT,CASSLGDYGDTQYF
TRBD1,NA,TRBJ2-7,TRBV27,TGTGCCAGCAGTTTCCCCGACAGGGCCGACGAGCAGTACTTC,CASSFPDRADEQYF
NA,NA,TRBJ1-2,TRBV5-6,TGTGCCAGCACCCCACAGGCCGTCTCCTCCTATGGCTACACCTTC,CASTPQAVSSYGYTF
NA,NA,TRBJ2-4,TRBV11-3,TGTGCCAGCAGCTTAGGGCAAGTGGGTAAACTGGGGGTTCAGTACTTC,CASSLGQVGKLGVQYF
TRBD1,NA,TRBJ2-1,TRBV28,TGTGCCGGAAGCCCAGACAGGGAAGGTCACAATGAGCAGTTCTTC,CAGSPDREGHNEQFF
TRBD2,NA,TRBJ2-1,TRBV7-9,TGTGCCAGCAGCTTCCTAGCGGAGTACAATGAGCAGTTCTTC,CASSFLAEYNEQFF
NA,NA,TRBJ2-1,TRBV13,TGTGCCAGCAGCTTAGGCGGGCAGGGATATGAGCAGTTCTTC,CASSLGGQGYEQFF
TRBD2,NA,TRBJ2-1,TRBV13,TGTGCCAGCAGCCTGGGGACTGCGGGGGGTGAGCAGTTCTTC,CASSLGTAGGEQFF
NA,NA,TRBJ1-2,TRBV28,TGTGCCAGCAGTTTAGGAAAGGGACTGGGCTATGGCTACACCTTC,CASSLGKGLGYGYTF
NA,NA,TRBJ1-2,TRBV6-5,TGTGCCAGCAGCCAATTTACTAACTATGGCTACACCTTC,CASSQFTNYGYTF
NA,NA,TRBJ2-2,TRBV7-9,TGTGCCAGCTGGTCCAAAAACACCGGGGAGCTGTTTTTT,CASWSKNTGELFF
NA,NA,TRBJ1-2,TRBV19,TGTGCCAGTAGTATAGATCTCGAGACGGTCTATGGCTACACCTTC,CASSIDLETVYGYTF